This entry features one T cell receptor beta chain sequence. Its cognate antigen is unknown. TCRdb keeps only in-frame clones here, not all; method: immunoSEQ multiplex PCR. The table lists some 5,200 clones, under 60% of them singletons. CDR1 is SGHVS, CDR2 FQNEAQ, per germline. The CDR3 contains 13 residues. Between the trimmed V and J ends, which lost 5 bases and 4 bases, there was a span of 12 bases. The data originate from a study of T cells in localized non-small cell lung cancer. Overall study results and limits: Because researchers sequenced only one region of the tumor, heterogeneity is still possible. The study linked higher blood T cell density to longer overall survival. There was higher T cell clonality in uninvolved adjacent lung than in tumor, and it was highest there. Across samples, adjacent lung featured a median roughly 50 of the top 100 tumor clones.

This clonotype originated in a male donor aged 60 or over with stage I squamous cell lung carcinoma. This specimen consisted of lymph node tissue, obtained before any cancer treatment. The chain carries TRBV7-8 and TRBJ2-7; D is undetermined. CDR3 loop: CASSAHIGYEQYF. For the CDR3, the DNA is TGTGCCAGCAGCGCGCACATAGGTTACGAGCAGTACTTC.